A selection of T cell receptor beta chains follows, all from one sample in a study of T-cell reconstitution after alpha-beta-depleted transplantation in children. TCRdb reprocessed the PCR reads via MiXCR and lists one record per CDR3 protein. The repertoire includes about 410,000 distinct CDR3 sequences, 20% of them detected once, and 3.8% sits in the top ten. This sample comprised PBMCs from the stem cell graft donor, obtained from the stem cell graft. These receptors all stem from a human donor who donated a stem cell graft to a child with acute myeloid leukemia. CDR3s include the opening cysteine and the closing phenylalanine or tryptophan. D genes are given only for firm matches. Where a row states a size, it is once, few, many or the class of an expanded clone; other rows omit it.

d_gene: .
abundance: .
v_gene: TRBV6-2/TRBV6-3
j_gene: TRBJ1-5
CDR3nt: TGTGCCAGCAGTTCCCAGATTAGCAATCAGCCCCAGCATTTT
CDR3aa: CASSSQISNQPQHF

d_gene: .
abundance: few
v_gene: TRBV10-2
j_gene: TRBJ1-1
CDR3nt: TGCGCCAGCAGTGAGTCGAATATGAGGGGGGACGCTTTCTTT
CDR3aa: CASSESNMRGDAFF

d_gene: .
abundance: few
v_gene: TRBV6-5
j_gene: TRBJ2-5
CDR3nt: TGTGCCAGCAGTTACTCGAGTCGGGGTGGGAAGACCCAGTACTTC
CDR3aa: CASSYSSRGGKTQYF

d_gene: TRBD2
abundance: .
v_gene: TRBV12-3/TRBV12-4
j_gene: TRBJ2-1
CDR3nt: TGTGCCAGCAGTCGAGGGCTAGCGGGGGACTACAATGAGCAGTTCTTC
CDR3aa: CASSRGLAGDYNEQFF

d_gene: .
abundance: .
v_gene: TRBV7-9
j_gene: TRBJ2-7
CDR3nt: TGTGCCAGCAGCTTAGGGACTCTCAGCTCCTACGAGCAGTACTTC
CDR3aa: CASSLGTLSSYEQYF

d_gene: .
abundance: .
v_gene: TRBV4-1
j_gene: TRBJ2-3
CDR3nt: TGCGCCAGCAGCCCAGTGGATTTTTCTGGCACAGATACGCAGTATTTT
CDR3aa: CASSPVDFSGTDTQYF

d_gene: TRBD2
abundance: few
v_gene: TRBV7-9
j_gene: TRBJ2-1
CDR3nt: TGTGCCAGCAGTTCAGGACTAGCGGGGAACAATGAGCAGTTCTTC
CDR3aa: CASSSGLAGNNEQFF

d_gene: TRBD2
abundance: many
v_gene: TRBV20-1
j_gene: TRBJ2-1
CDR3nt: TGCAGTGCTAGATTGTGGACTAGCGGTGGTGAGCAGTTCTTC
CDR3aa: CSARLWTSGGEQFF

d_gene: .
abundance: few
v_gene: TRBV6-2/TRBV6-3
j_gene: TRBJ2-1
CDR3nt: TGTGCCAGCAACTCAATCGGGCGCAGTGAGCAGTTCTTC
CDR3aa: CASNSIGRSEQFF

d_gene: TRBD1
abundance: .
v_gene: TRBV18
j_gene: TRBJ1-5
CDR3nt: TGTGCCAGCTCACCGGGACAGGGGTTGCCGCCCCAGCATTTT
CDR3aa: CASSPGQGLPPQHF

d_gene: .
abundance: .
v_gene: TRBV29-1
j_gene: TRBJ2-1
CDR3nt: TGCAGCGTTGGTTGGGCAGCCAATGAGCAGTTCTTC
CDR3aa: CSVGWAANEQFF

d_gene: .
abundance: few
v_gene: TRBV24-1
j_gene: TRBJ2-4
CDR3nt: TGTGCCACCAGTGACGCACAGGAACCAAAAAACATTCAGTACTTC
CDR3aa: CATSDAQEPKNIQYF

d_gene: .
abundance: .
v_gene: TRBV2
j_gene: TRBJ2-1
CDR3nt: TGTGCCAGCAGGTCGTGGGAGATAGGGAATGAGCAGTTCTTC
CDR3aa: CASRSWEIGNEQFF

d_gene: .
abundance: few
v_gene: TRBV11-3
j_gene: TRBJ2-5
CDR3nt: TGTGCCAGCAGCTTCCGGGACCCCACAAAGACCCAGTACTTC
CDR3aa: CASSFRDPTKTQYF

d_gene: TRBD1
abundance: .
v_gene: TRBV28
j_gene: TRBJ1-2
CDR3nt: TGTGCCAGCAGTTCGGCAGGGGGCGTTCTCGGAAACTATGGCTACACCTTC
CDR3aa: CASSSAGGVLGNYGYTF

d_gene: .
abundance: .
v_gene: TRBV25-1
j_gene: TRBJ2-7
CDR3nt: TGTGCCAGCAGTGGACAAGTCTACGAGCAGTACTTC
CDR3aa: CASSGQVYEQYF

d_gene: .
abundance: .
v_gene: TRBV12-3/TRBV12-4
j_gene: TRBJ2-1
CDR3nt: TGTGCCAGCAGTTTAGGTATTTTCCTCTACAATGAGCAGTTCTTC
CDR3aa: CASSLGIFLYNEQFF

d_gene: .
abundance: many
v_gene: TRBV20-1
j_gene: TRBJ1-1
CDR3nt: TGCAGTGCTAGAGAAACGGACAGAAAAGCTTTCTTT
CDR3aa: CSARETDRKAFF

d_gene: TRBD2
abundance: few
v_gene: TRBV7-6
j_gene: TRBJ2-1
CDR3nt: TGTGCCAGCAGCTCCCTACCTAGCGGGAGTTCGGATGAGCAGTTCTTC
CDR3aa: CASSSLPSGSSDEQFF

d_gene: .
abundance: many
v_gene: TRBV10-3
j_gene: TRBJ1-2
CDR3nt: TGTGCCATCAAAACAACCGGGGATGCCTATGGCTACACCTTC
CDR3aa: CAIKTTGDAYGYTF